This T cell receptor (beta chain) stems from a study of T cell responses to AZD1222 COVID-19 vaccine. Concerning this clone: Its cognate antigen is unknown.

The CDR3 is 15 residues long. Trimming shortened V by 4 bases and J by 4 bases, and 17 bases separated the two germline ends. Germline CDR1 SGDLS, CDR2 YYNGEE. Study conclusions and caveats: With dominance at 160-218 and 743-854, vaccine-associated CD4 TCRs spanned spike. Every sample of the repertoires postdated the peak T cell response. Donors skewed white British and female; clonal diversity was possibly underestimated.

Data came from immunoSEQ multiplex PCR; TCRdb stores just in-frame clones and leaves some out. The table shows approximately 130,000 clones, with about 90% occurring only once. V is TRBV9 and J is TRBJ1-2; TRBD1 might be the D (6 bases). Sequences were derived from peripheral blood, sampled on day 0 of AZD1222 vaccination. The origin of this receptor is an adult in good health. CDR3 sequence: CASSPEGVGLYGYTF. CDR3 bases: TGTGCCAGCAGCCCAGAGGGGGTGGGCCTCTATGGCTACACCTTC.